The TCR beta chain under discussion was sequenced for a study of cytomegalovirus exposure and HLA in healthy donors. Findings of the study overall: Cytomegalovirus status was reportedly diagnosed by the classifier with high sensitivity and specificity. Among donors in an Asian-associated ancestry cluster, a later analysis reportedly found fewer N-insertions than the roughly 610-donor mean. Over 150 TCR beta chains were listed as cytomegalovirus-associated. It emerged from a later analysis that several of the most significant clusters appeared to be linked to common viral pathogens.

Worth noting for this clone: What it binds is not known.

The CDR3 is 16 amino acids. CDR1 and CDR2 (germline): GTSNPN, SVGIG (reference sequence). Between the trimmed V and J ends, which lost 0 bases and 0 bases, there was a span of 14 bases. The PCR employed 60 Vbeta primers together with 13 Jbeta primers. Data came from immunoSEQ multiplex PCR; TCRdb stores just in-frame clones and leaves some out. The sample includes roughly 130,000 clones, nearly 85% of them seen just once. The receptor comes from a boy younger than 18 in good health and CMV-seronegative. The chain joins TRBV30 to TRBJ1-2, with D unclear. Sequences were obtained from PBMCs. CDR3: CAWSVRLAGANYGYTF. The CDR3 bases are TGTGCCTGGAGTGTTAGGTTGGCCGGGGCTAACTATGGCTACACCTTC.